Each of the 15 T cell receptor beta chains below was sequenced from the same sample in a study of blood T cell repertoires in COVID-19. Clones were read by immunoSEQ multiplex PCR, and TCRdb kept only the in-frame ones, dropping some. The repertoire includes 63,000 or so clones, about 86% of them detected once, and 9% to 15% sits in the top ten. The sequencing sample was made of peripheral blood. These receptor sequences come from a human donor in a cohort sampled during active COVID-19.

The V gene is TRBV2, the J gene TRBJ2-5; 7 nucleotides align to TRBD2. This CDR3 spans 15 amino acids. Germline V gene sequence: CDR1 SNHLY, CDR2 FYNNEI. Trimming cost V 6 bases and J 3 bases; bases outside gene matches: 10. CDR3 protein: CASSGQLALKETQYF. The CDR3 DNA is TGTGCCAGCAGCGGCCAACTAGCGCTGAAAGAGACCCAGTACTTC.

This clone was counted once. This sequence joins TRBV27 and TRBJ2-1; perhaps TRBD2 as D (6 bases). V dropped 4 bases and J dropped 0 bases, with 10 bases sitting between them. CDR3 length: 15 amino acids. Germline V gene sequence: CDR1 MNHEY, CDR2 SMNVEV (reference sequence). The CDR3 sequence is CASSSLAVSYNEQFF. In DNA form, the CDR3 reads TGTGCCAGCAGTTCCTTAGCGGTCTCCTACAATGAGCAGTTCTTC.

The chain links TRBV28 to TRBJ1-2; TRBD1 agrees at 8 bases. This CDR3 is 13 amino acids long. Germline lookup yields CDR1 MDHEN and CDR2 SYDVKM. V shed 2 bases, J shed 4 bases, and the junction held 0 bases outside the gene matches. DNA for the CDR3: TGTGCCAGCAGTTTACAGGGGGCCTATGGCTACACCTTC. The encoded protein is CASSLQGAYGYTF.

This chain links TRBV11-2 with TRBJ2-7; 8 nucleotides agree with TRBD1. Trimming cost V 1 base and J 1 base; bases outside gene matches: 9. The CDR3 is made up of 17 amino acids. Germline assignment: CDR1 SGHAT and CDR2 FQNNGV. CDR3 loop: CASSLGSGGSLSYEQYF. DNA of the CDR3: TGTGCCAGCAGCTTAGGGTCAGGGGGCTCCCTTTCCTACGAGCAGTACTTC.

The chain carries TRBV7-2 and TRBJ2-1, with D possibly TRBD1 on 6 matching bases. Germline V CDR1 and CDR2: SGHTA, FQGNSA. Trimming removed 6 bases at V and 2 bases at J, with 17 bases between. The length of the CDR3 is 16 residues. The CDR3 nucleotides read TGTGCCAGCAGTACGGACAGCCGATTTCCCTACAATGAGCAGTTCTTC. Protein product: CASSTDSRFPYNEQFF.

The CDR3 DNA sequence: TGTGCCAGCAGCCAAGGGACAGGGGATCAGCCCCAGCATTTT. Translation gives CASSQGTGDQPQHF. The V gene is TRBV4-2, the J gene TRBJ1-5; TRBD1 aligns across 9 bases. The junction had 0 bases not matched to a gene; V was cut back by 1 base and J by 5 bases. The CDR3 covers 14 residues. Germline assignment: CDR1 LGHNA and CDR2 YNFKEQ.

V is TRBV11-2 and J is TRBJ2-2; 9 bases line up with TRBD1. The CDR3 spans 15 residues. In germline, CDR1 is SGHAT, CDR2 FQNNGV. V dropped 5 bases and J dropped 6; count of bases not matched to a gene: 7. CDR3 region: CASSLRDREAGELFF. DNA of the CDR3: TGTGCCAGCAGCCTACGGGACAGGGAAGCCGGGGAGCTGTTTTTT.

The rearrangement links TRBV13 to TRBJ1-2, with 10 bases identical to TRBD1. Trimming cost V 2 bases and J 4 bases; bases outside gene matches: 4. Germline-derived CDR1 and CDR2 are PRHDT and FYEKMQ (reference sequence). This CDR3 spans 15 amino acids. This chain's CDR3 is CASSLRDRGGYGYTF. Written as DNA, the CDR3 is TGTGCCAGCAGCTTAAGGGACAGGGGTGGCTATGGCTACACCTTC. The full variable domain, with the rest looked up from reference TRBV13 and TRBJ1-2, is AAGVIQSPRHLIKEKRETATLKCYPIPRHDTVYWYQQGPGQDPQFLISFYEKMQSDKGSIPDRFSAQQFSDYHSELNMSSLELGDSALYFCASSLRDRGGYGYTFGSGTRLTVV.

The J gene is TRBJ2-2, the V gene TRBV19; a possible D gene is TRBD1 (6 bases). V was trimmed by 2 bases and J by 3 bases, leaving 10 bases between them. The CDR3 consists of 15 residues. Germline values: CDR1 LNHDA, CDR2 SQIVND (reference sequence). The CDR3 here is CASSIQGSHTGELFF. In DNA, the CDR3 is TGTGCCAGTAGTATACAGGGGTCCCACACCGGGGAGCTGTTTTTT.

The chain couples TRBV27 to TRBJ2-7; D perhaps matches TRBD2 (6 bases). The V end lost 5 bases, the J end lost 3 bases, and 14 bases lay between the germline ends. Germline V CDR1 and CDR2: MNHEY, SMNVEV (reference sequence). This CDR3 spans 14 amino acids. The CDR3 reads CASSPGTRGYEQYF. The CDR3 coding sequence is TGTGCCAGCAGTCCCGGGACTCGGGGCTACGAGCAGTACTTC.

This clone was seen only a few times. The chain uses TRBV7-9 and TRBJ1-4; 7 bases are a match to TRBD1. With 5 bases clipped from V and 4 bases from J, the junction kept 4 bases outside the gene matches. The CDR3 contains 14 residues. Per germline, CDR1 SEHNR and CDR2 FQNEAQ (reference sequence). The CDR3 nucleotides read TGTGCCAGCAGCCCGGGACAGAGTAATGAAAAACTGTTTTTT. Translating it yields CASSPGQSNEKLFF.

The rearrangement joins TRBV11-1 to TRBJ2-1; the D gene is possibly TRBD1 (6 bases). Germline assignment: CDR1 SGHAT and CDR2 FQDESV (reference sequence). CDR3 size: 14 residues. The V end lost 5 bases, the J end lost 9 bases, and 17 bases lay between the germline ends. CDR3 sequence reads: CASSPRQVFSEQFF. CDR3 bases: TGTGCCAGCAGCCCTCGACAGGTCTTCAGTGAGCAGTTCTTC. The full variable domain, with the rest looked up from reference TRBV11-1 and TRBJ2-1, is EAEVAQSPRYKITEKSQAVAFWCDPISGHATLYWYRQILGQGPELLVQFQDESVVDDSQLPKDRFSAERLKGVDSTLKIQPAELGDSAMYLCASSPRQVFSEQFFGPGTRLTVL.

The genes are TRBV29-1 and TRBJ2-1; 7 bases line up with TRBD2. The CDR3 spans 13 residues. Germline V gene data show CDR1 as SQVTM and CDR2 as ANQGSEA. Trimming cost V 5 bases and J 0 bases; bases outside gene matches: 1. The CDR3 sequence is CSVWGGSYNEQFF. The CDR3 DNA follows: TGCAGCGTTTGGGGGGGCTCCTACAATGAGCAGTTCTTC.

The chain recombines TRBV3-1 (or the pseudogene TRBV3-2) with TRBJ2-1; unclear D gene. The CDR3 sequence is 15 residues long. Trimming took 4 bases from V and 5 from J, leaving 15 bases between them. CDR1 LGHDT and CDR2 YNNKEL come from the germline V gene (reference sequence). CDR3 bases: TGTGCCAGCAGCCCGACATCTACGCCCAACAATGAGCAGTTCTTC. Its translation is CASSPTSTPNNEQFF.

This rearrangement joins TRBV9 to TRBJ2-2; D call uncertain. The germline V and J ends were trimmed by 1 base and 7 bases, with 5 bases remaining between them. From germline, CDR1 is SGDLS and CDR2 YYNGEE. The CDR3 is 12 residues long. CDR3 DNA sequence: TGTGCCAGCAGCGTATCGAGCGGGGAGCTGTTTTTT. It codes for CASSVSSGELFF. Using reference TRBV9 and TRBJ2-2 for the parts outside the CDR3, the full variable domain is DSGVTQTPKHLITATGQRVTLRCSPRSGDLSVYWYQQSLDQGLQFLIQYYNGEERAKGNILERFSAQQFPDLHSELNLSSLELGDSALYFCASSVSSGELFFGEGSRLTVL.